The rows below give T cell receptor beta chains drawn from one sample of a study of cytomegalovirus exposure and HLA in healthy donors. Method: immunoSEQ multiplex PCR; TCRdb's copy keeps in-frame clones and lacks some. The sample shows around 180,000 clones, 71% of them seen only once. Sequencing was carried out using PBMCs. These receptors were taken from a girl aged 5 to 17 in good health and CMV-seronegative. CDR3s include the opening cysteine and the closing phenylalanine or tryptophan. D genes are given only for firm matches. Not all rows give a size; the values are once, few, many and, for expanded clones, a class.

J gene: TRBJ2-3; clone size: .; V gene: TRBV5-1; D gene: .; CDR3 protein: CASSLGAGQTRTDTQYF; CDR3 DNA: TGCGCCAGCAGCTTGGGGGCGGGACAGACCCGCACAGATACGCAGTATTTT
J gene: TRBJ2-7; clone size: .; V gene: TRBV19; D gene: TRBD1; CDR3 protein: CASSLGTGALYEQYF; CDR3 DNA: TGTGCCAGTAGTCTCGGAACAGGGGCCCTCTACGAGCAGTACTTC
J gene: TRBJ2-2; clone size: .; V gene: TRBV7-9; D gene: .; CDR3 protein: CASSLMGQNTGELFF; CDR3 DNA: TGTGCCAGCAGCTTAATGGGCCAGAACACCGGGGAGCTGTTTTTT
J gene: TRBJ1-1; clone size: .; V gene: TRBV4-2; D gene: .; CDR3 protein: CASSSGTLNSEAFF; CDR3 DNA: TGTGCCAGCAGCTCCGGGACACTCAACTCTGAAGCTTTCTTT
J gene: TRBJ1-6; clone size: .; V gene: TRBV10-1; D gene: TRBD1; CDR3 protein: CASRSGQGDSPLHF; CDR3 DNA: TGCGCCAGCAGATCGGGACAGGGGGACTCACCCCTCCACTTT
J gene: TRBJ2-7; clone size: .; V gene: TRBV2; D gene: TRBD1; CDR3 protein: CASTSRDREKF; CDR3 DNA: TGTGCCAGCACCTCACGGGACAGGGAGAAATTC
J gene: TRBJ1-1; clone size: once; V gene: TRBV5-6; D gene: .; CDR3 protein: CASSLKSGTHNPGDTEAFF; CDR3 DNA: TGTGCCAGCAGCTTGAAGAGCGGGACCCACAATCCGGGGGACACTGAAGCTTTCTTT
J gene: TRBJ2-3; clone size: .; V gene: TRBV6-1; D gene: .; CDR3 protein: CASSEAQVTQYF; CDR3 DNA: TGTGCCAGCAGTGAAGCGCAGGTAACGCAGTATTTT
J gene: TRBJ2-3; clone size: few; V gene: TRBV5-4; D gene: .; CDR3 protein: CASAGLITDTQYF; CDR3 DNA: TGTGCCAGCGCAGGGCTTATCACAGATACGCAGTATTTT
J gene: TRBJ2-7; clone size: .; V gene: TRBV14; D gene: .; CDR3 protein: CASSQDLGGAFEQYF; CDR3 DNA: TGTGCCAGCAGCCAAGATCTAGGGGGGGCGTTCGAGCAGTACTTC
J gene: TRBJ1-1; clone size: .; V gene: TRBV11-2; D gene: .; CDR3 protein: CASSWYGNTEAFF; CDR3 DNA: TGTGCCAGCAGCTGGTACGGGAACACTGAAGCTTTCTTT
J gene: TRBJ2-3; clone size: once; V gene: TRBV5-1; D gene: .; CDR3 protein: CASSLDNTVGADTQYF; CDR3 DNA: TGCGCCAGCAGCTTGGATAATACGGTGGGAGCAGATACGCAGTATTTT
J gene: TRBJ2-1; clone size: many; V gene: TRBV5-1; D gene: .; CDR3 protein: CASSLRGSHNEQFF; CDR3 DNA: TGCGCCAGCAGCTTGAGAGGGTCGCACAATGAGCAGTTCTTC
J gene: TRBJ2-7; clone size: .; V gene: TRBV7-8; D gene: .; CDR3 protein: CASSLATVTSYEQYF; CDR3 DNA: TGTGCCAGCAGCTTAGCGACAGTTACCTCCTACGAGCAGTACTTC
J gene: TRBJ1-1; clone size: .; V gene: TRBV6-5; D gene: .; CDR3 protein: CASSFMGTHTEAFF; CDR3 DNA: TGTGCCAGCAGTTTTATGGGGACACACACTGAAGCTTTCTTT
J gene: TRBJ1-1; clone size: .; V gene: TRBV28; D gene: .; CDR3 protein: CASSQGSWEGNTEAFF; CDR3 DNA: TGTGCCAGCAGTCAAGGATCGTGGGAGGGGAACACTGAAGCTTTCTTT
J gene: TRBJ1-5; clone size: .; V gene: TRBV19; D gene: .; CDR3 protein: CAASLLGGFDQPQHF; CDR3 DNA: TGTGCCGCCAGTCTCCTAGGAGGGTTCGATCAGCCCCAGCATTTT
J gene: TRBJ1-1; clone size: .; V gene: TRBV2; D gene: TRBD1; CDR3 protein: CASTDDRDEAFF; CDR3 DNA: TGTGCCAGCACCGATGACAGGGATGAAGCTTTCTTT
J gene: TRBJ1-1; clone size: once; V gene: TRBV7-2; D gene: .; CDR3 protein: CASSLDRENTEAFF; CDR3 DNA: TGTGCCAGCAGCTTAGACAGGGAGAACACTGAAGCTTTCTTT
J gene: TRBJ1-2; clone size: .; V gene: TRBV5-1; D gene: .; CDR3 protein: CASRTSRDSSNYGYTF; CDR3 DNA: TGCGCCAGCAGAACCAGTCGGGATTCGTCTAACTATGGCTACACCTTC
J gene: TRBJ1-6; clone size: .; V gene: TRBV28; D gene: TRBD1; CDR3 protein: CASGQGVYNSPLHF; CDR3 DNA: TGTGCCAGCGGACAGGGTGTCTATAATTCACCCCTCCACTTT
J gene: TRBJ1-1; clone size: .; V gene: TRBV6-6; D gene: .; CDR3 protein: CASSLTERLMNTEAFF; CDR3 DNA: TGTGCCAGCAGTCTGACAGAGCGTCTTATGAACACTGAAGCTTTCTTT
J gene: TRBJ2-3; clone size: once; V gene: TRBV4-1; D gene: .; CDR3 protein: CASSQITGGGFKYF; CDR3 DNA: TGCGCCAGCAGCCAAATAACAGGGGGGGGGTTTAAGTATTTT